This TCR beta chain was observed in a study of cytomegalovirus exposure and HLA in healthy donors. Study information: Most donors, less than 85% of a few hundred genotyped, fell in the Caucasian-associated ancestry cluster.

CDR3 length equals 13 residues. The V and J ends lost 6 bases and 7 bases respectively, with 15 bases between them. Germline CDR1 reads MNHNS; CDR2 reads SASEGT. In the case of this clone: The antigen remains undetermined.

Primers for the PCR totalled 60 Vbeta and 13 Jbeta. The protocol was immunoSEQ multiplex PCR, while the TCRdb copy is restricted to in-frame clones and leaves out a portion. This sample has some 42,000 clones, with 50% found just once. Study outcomes and limitations: Based on reports, TCR beta sequences accurately predicted HLA-A and HLA-B alleles for most subjects. Most TCR sequences proved rare, with some public TCRs found in many donors.

This chain joins TRBV6-1 and TRBJ2-5; D is perhaps TRBD2 (6 bases). Sequenced: PBMCs. This clonotype was obtained from a human donor in good health. The chain's CDR3 is CASRKELGGTQYF. DNA for the CDR3: TGTGCCAGCAGGAAAGAGCTGGGGGGGACCCAGTACTTC.